This TCR beta chain was identified during a study of CD8 T cells in ankylosing spondylitis. Study-wide results and limits: Disease-linked clones were CD8+ and relatively rare in peripheral blood. The study identified a TCR beta motif of eight highly homologous variants that appeared characteristic of ankylosing spondylitis blood. There was reportedly significant enrichment of clones that were disease-linked in matched ankylosing spondylitis synovial fluid.

In its sample, this clonotype was seen a few times. Antigen: not known. Quantitative 5'-RACE was performed with molecular barcodes, and it yielded the TCR beta libraries. TCRdb fed the 5' RACE reads into MiXCR, producing one record per CDR3 protein. The repertoire holds under 850,000 distinct CDR3 sequences, roughly 20% seen once, with roughly a fifth in the top ten. V dropped 7 bases and J dropped 2 bases, with 3 bases sitting between them. The CDR3 is 11 residues long. This TCR was recovered from a male donor with ankylosing spondylitis. The source material was blood, either unsorted or a sorted T cell fraction (not recorded which). The chain is built from TRBV12-3 or TRBV12-4 and TRBJ1-3; D is ambiguous. The CDR3 DNA sequence: TGTGCCAGCACCCCTGGAAACACCATATATTTT. Translated: CASTPGNTIYF.